Sequencing of this T cell receptor (beta chain) was carried out in a study of CD8+ T cells in alopecia areata. Regarding treatment: oral pan-JAK inhibitor, 5-10 mg twice daily. In regard to this clone: The antigen remains undetermined.

It was cDNA, reverse transcribed from extracted RNA, that served as the sequencing template. Only in-frame clones appear in the TCRdb table, and some are missing; sequencing was by immunoSEQ multiplex PCR. The table lists roughly 100,000 clones, roughly 45% of them singletons. Overall study findings and caveats: Scalp sequencing also captures normal skin's resident alphabeta T cells.

The receptor was derived from a human donor with alopecia areata. The sequences come from CD8+ T cells sorted from blood, collected at week 24, from a patient treated with tofacitinib.

In DNA, the CDR3 is TGTGCCAGCAGTGAATGGCCAGGGAGCTCCTACGAGCAGTACTTC. Translated: CASSEWPGSSYEQYF. The genes are TRBV6-1 and TRBJ2-7; D tentatively fits TRBD1 or TRBD2 (5 bases each). V lost 2 bases, J lost 0 bases, and 11 bases lay in between. CDR1 and CDR2 from the germline V gene are MNHNS and SASEGT. The CDR3 is made up of 15 amino acids.